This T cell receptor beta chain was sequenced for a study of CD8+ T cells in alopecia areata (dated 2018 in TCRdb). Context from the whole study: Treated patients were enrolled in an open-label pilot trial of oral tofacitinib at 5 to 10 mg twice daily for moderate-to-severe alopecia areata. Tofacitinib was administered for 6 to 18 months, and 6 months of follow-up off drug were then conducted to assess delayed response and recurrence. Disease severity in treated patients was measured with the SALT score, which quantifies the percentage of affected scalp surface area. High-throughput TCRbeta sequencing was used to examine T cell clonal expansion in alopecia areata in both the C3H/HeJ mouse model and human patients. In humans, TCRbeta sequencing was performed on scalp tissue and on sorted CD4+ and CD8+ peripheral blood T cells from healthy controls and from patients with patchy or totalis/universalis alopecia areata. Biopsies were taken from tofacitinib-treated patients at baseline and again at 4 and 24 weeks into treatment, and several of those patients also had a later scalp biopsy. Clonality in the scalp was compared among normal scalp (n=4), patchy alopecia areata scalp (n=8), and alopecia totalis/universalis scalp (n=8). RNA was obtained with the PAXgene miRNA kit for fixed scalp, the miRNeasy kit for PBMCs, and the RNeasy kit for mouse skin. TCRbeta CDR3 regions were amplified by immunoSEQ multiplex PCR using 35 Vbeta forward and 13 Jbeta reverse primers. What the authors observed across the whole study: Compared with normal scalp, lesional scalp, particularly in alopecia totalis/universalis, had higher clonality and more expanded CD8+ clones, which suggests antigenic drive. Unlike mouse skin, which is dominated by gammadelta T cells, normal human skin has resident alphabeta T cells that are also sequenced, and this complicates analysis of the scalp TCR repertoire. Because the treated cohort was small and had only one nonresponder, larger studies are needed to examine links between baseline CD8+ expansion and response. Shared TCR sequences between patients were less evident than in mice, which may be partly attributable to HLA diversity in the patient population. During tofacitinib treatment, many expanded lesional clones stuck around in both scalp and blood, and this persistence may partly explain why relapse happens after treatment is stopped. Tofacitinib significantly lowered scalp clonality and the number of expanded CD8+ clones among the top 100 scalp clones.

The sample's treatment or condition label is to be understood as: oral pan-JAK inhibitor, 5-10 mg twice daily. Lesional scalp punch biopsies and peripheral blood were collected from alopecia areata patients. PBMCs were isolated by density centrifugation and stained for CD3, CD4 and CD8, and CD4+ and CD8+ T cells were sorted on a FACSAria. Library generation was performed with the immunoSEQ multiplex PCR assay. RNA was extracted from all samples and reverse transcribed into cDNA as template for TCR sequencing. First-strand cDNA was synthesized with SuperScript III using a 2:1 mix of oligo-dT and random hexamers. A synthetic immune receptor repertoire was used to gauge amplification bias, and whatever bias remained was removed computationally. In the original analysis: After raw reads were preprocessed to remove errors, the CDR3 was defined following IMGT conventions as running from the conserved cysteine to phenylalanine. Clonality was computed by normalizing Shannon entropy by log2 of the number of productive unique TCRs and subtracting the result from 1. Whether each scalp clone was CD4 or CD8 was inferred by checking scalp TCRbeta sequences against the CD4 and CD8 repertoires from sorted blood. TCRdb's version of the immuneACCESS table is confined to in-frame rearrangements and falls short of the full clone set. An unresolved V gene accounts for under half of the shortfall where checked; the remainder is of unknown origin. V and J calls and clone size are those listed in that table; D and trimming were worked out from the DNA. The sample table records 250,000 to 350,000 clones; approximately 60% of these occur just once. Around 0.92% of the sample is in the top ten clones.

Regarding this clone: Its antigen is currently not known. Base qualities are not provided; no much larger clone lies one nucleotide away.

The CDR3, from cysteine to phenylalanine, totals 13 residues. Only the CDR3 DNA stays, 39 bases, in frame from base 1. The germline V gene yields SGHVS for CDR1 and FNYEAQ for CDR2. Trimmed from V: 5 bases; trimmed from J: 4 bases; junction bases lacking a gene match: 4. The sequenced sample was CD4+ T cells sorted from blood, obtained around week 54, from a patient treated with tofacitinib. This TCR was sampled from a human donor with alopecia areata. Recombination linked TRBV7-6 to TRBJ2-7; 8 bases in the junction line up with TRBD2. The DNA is TGTGCCAGCAGCGGCGGGGGGTTATACGAGCAGTACTTC. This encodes CASSGGGLYEQYF.